This TCR beta chain was identified in a study of blood T cells in healthy people across ages. RNA extraction gave at least 5.5 micrograms of total RNA per sample. PCR was performed a second time for about 6 to 12 cycles using a sample-barcoded 5' primer and a J-beta primer mix. TCRdb re-analysed the 5' RACE reads in MiXCR, keeping a single row per CDR3 protein. Counted here are about 1.8 million distinct CDR3 sequences, just under 50% occurring once; the ten biggest clones make up approximately 2%. This clonotype has only a few counts. Between the trimmed V and J ends, which lost 0 bases and 3 bases, there was a span of 10 bases. Germline V gene sequence: CDR1 MNHNY, CDR2 SVGAGI (reference sequence). The CDR3 contains 15 residues.

V usage is TRBV6-6 and J usage is TRBJ2-3; perhaps D is TRBD1 or TRBD2 (5 bases each). The sequenced sample was blood. The sequence derives from a woman aged 40 to 50 in good health. CDR3 amino acids: CASSYSGDLTDTQYF. The CDR3 bases are TGTGCCAGCAGTTACTCTGGGGACCTTACAGATACGCAGTATTTT.